This entry features one T cell receptor (beta chain) sequence. Its antigen remains undetermined. Within one base of it there is no much larger clone, and no base qualities were kept. TCRbeta CDR3 regions were amplified from genomic DNA using the immunoSEQ Assay, a bias-controlled multiplex PCR. Concerning the study's data processing: Within the assay, amplification of reference gene primers was used to estimate how many nucleated cells each sample contained. Sequence reads were collapsed and filtered to measure the absolute abundance of every unique TCRbeta CDR3 rearrangement. For each sample, productive Simpson clonality was calculated by taking the square root of Simpson's diversity index across productive rearrangements. The clones in this table, taken by TCRdb from immuneACCESS, are in-frame only. Not every clone is retained; where verified, under half of the shortfall comes from an unresolved V gene, and the cause of the rest is unknown. V, J and clone size are taken as reported in that table, and D and trimming were inferred from the DNA itself. The sample records about 280,000 clones, roughly 85% of which are singletons. The ten top clones hold about 5.1% of the sample.

The germline V gene sets CDR1 to KGHSH and CDR2 to LQKENI. There are 15 amino acids in the CDR3, from cysteine to phenylalanine inclusive. This entry keeps only the CDR3 DNA: 45 bases, framed from base 1. The junction shows trimming of 1 base on V and 4 bases on J, plus 13 bases between the germline ends. This sample was taken from a study of blood T cell repertoires in COVID-19 (dated by TCRdb to 2018 to 2021). At the level of the whole study: The collaborator samples originated in the United States, Italy and Spain and spanned the acute and convalescent phases of COVID-19. Samples came from the ongoing ImmuneRACE study (first 160 participants) plus 1,254 subjects from 6 global collaborators. The dataset comprised deeply sampled blood TCRbeta repertoires from subjects exposed to, actively infected with, or recovered from COVID-19. The material from the prospective study consisted of cDNA or gDNA derived from T cells, B-cell-depleted T cells, or PBMCs. A de-identified subject ID, COVID-19 status, age in years and sex were almost always included in the sample metadata. HLA class I and class II types, where available, came from metadata supplied by the sample provider rather than from assay-based typing. A freely available public database, intended as a resource for researchers studying the immune response to SARS-CoV-2, is where the repertoires were released. What the work shows at the level of the full study, not this receptor alone: How much clinical and demographic metadata was included differed by source and by participant, and the metadata was provided uncurated.

Whole blood was collected in K2EDTA tubes by collaborating institutions according to the institutions' own protocols. For TCRbeta analysis, collaborators shipped samples as frozen whole blood, isolated PBMCs, or DNA extracted from either of those sample types. The chain employs TRBV18 and TRBJ1-1; TRBD1 is a weak D gene call, 5 bases matching. Sequencing was carried out using peripheral blood. This TCR came from a man aged 50-59 years with active or convalescent COVID-19. The CDR3 amino acid sequence is: CASSPQGVRGTEAFF. Read as DNA, the sequence is TGTGCCAGCTCACCACAAGGGGTTAGGGGCACTGAAGCTTTCTTT.